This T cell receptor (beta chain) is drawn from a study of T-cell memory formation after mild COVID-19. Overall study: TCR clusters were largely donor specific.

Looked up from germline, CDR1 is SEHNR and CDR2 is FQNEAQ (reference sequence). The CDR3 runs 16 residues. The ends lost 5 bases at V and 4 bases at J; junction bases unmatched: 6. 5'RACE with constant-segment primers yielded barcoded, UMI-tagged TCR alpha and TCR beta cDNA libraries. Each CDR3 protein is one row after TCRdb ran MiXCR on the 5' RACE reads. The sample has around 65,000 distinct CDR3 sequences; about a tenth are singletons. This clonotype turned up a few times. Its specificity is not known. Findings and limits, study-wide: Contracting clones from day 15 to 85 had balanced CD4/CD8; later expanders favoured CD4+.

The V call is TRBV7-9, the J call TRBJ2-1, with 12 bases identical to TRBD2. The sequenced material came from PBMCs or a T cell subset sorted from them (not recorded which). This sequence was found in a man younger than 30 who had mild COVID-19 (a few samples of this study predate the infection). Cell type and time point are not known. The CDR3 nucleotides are TGTGCCAGCAGCCCGACTAGCGGGGGACCATACAATGAGCAGTTCTTC. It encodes CASSPTSGGPYNEQFF.